The 5 T cell receptor beta chains below come from one sample, sequenced in a study of T cell changes during pregnancy in multiple sclerosis. Data came from immunoSEQ multiplex PCR; TCRdb stores just in-frame clones and leaves some out. The sample yields 55,000 to 70,000 clones, 92% seen once. The material was peripheral blood, obtained in the second trimester of pregnancy. All receptors derive from a female donor in good health, enrolled as a control in a pregnancy study.

The V and J genes are TRBV7-6 and TRBJ1-1; D perhaps matches TRBD1 (5 bases). The V end was cut by 5 bases, the J end by 3 bases, with 13 bases between. Germline lookup yields CDR1 SGHVS and CDR2 FNYEAQ. The CDR3 contains 14 residues. The CDR3 is CASSVKGEDTEAFF. CDR3 DNA: TGTGCCAGCAGCGTAAAAGGGGAGGACACTGAAGCTTTCTTT.

The chain links TRBV6-1 to TRBJ1-3; D gene unclear. The CDR3 spans 14 residues. The V gene lost 5 bases and the J gene lost 4 bases, with 12 bases spanning the gap. Per germline, CDR1 MNHNS and CDR2 SASEGT. The CDR3 is CASSIRDPGNTIYF. DNA of the CDR3: TGTGCCAGCAGTATACGAGATCCCGGAAACACCATATATTTT.

The chain links TRBV11-3 to TRBJ2-7; D may be TRBD2 (6 bases). Trimming removed 6 bases at V and 2 bases at J, with 14 bases between. CDR1 and CDR2 from the germline V gene are SGHNT and YENEEA. The CDR3 is 14 residues long. The DNA for the CDR3 is TGTGCCAGCAGTCGTAGCGGTCCCACCTACGAGCAGTACTTC. Translation: CASSRSGPTYEQYF.

Points on this clone: Other DNA sequences in this sample translate to the same CDR3. The V gene is TRBV7-9, the J gene TRBJ1-2; the D gene is possibly TRBD1 (5 bases). With 5 bases removed from V and 6 bases from J, the gap between germline ends came to 10 bases. Germline V gives CDR1 SEHNR, CDR2 FQNEAQ (reference sequence). This CDR3 is built from 12 residues. The CDR3 reads CASSDRADGYTF. In nucleotides, the CDR3 is TGTGCCAGCAGCGACAGAGCAGATGGCTACACCTTC.

V usage is TRBV15 and J usage is TRBJ2-5, with 7 bases matching TRBD2. CDR1 is LNHNV and CDR2 is YYDKDF in the germline V gene (reference sequence). The junction had 8 bases not matched to a gene; V was cut back by 3 bases and J by 7 bases. There are 14 residues in the CDR3. The CDR3 region has the DNA TGTGCCACCAGCAGCCAGGGCGGGAGTAGGACCCAGTACTTC. Translating gives CATSSQGGSRTQYF.